This entry features one T cell receptor (beta chain) sequence. Its antigen is still unknown. The data stem from a study of OX40 agonist ivuxolimab in advanced cancers. For the study at large: Among those enrolled, mean age was about 63 years (range 23 to 79) and approximately 80% were male. The eligibility criteria allowed prior anti-PD-1, anti-PD-L1 or anti-CTLA-4 therapy, and roughly 39% had some.

Sequenced by immunoSEQ multiplex PCR; TCRdb stores in-frame clones only, minus some. The sample lists around 35,000 clones; approximately 84% were seen once. Autoimmune disease history or systemic immunosuppression meant exclusion. This CDR3 region has 15 residues. The germline V and J ends were trimmed by 3 bases and 5 bases, with 14 bases remaining between them. Germline assignment: CDR1 SEHNR and CDR2 FQNEAQ (reference sequence). Overall study results and limits: Several nonresponders also turned out to have low normalized T-cell clonal expansion.

This receptor was taken from an adult with an advanced solid tumor such as melanoma, head and neck, liver or kidney cancer. The starting material was CD4+ or CD8+ T cells sorted from blood, obtained in a trial of the OX40 agonist ivuxolimab. This chain joins TRBV7-9 and TRBJ2-1, with a tentative D call TRBD2 (6 bases). The DNA for the CDR3 is TGTGCCAGCAGCTTCCCGACGGGAGTCCACAATGAGCAGTTCTTC. It specifies CASSFPTGVHNEQFF.